This T cell receptor (beta chain) was sequenced in a study of regulatory and conventional T cells in RAG deficiency. Study overall: Autoimmunity is frequent in combined immunodeficiency with hypomorphic RAG mutations. Study-wide results and limits: Shorter CDR3s in all patient subsets; >90% Treg-Tconv overlap in Omenn.

Data came from immunoSEQ multiplex PCR; TCRdb stores just in-frame clones and leaves some out. The top ten hold more than 1.4% of the sample, which has roughly 10,000 clones, over 85% seen once. Genomic DNA came from blood conventional CD4+ T cells gated CD25-low CD127-high. As for this clone: The antigen remains unidentified.

The CDR3 has 14 residues. CDR1 and CDR2 (germline): LNHDA, SQIVND (reference sequence). V lost 5 bases, J lost 5 bases, and 8 bases stayed unmatched. The chain couples TRBV19 to TRBJ2-7; TRBD1 aligns across 8 bases. The TCR comes from a human donor with RAG deficiency presenting as severe combined immunodeficiency. What was sequenced was CD4+ effector T cells sorted from blood. CDR3 nucleotide sequence: TGTGCCAGTAGTTTTTCCGGGACAGGAGACGAGCAGTACTTC. It translates to CASSFSGTGDEQYF.